This TCR beta chain comes out of a study of spatial heterogeneity in lung cancer. Time point meaning: sample taken at primary tumor resection. Whole RNA from tumor, nontumor lung or frozen PBMC was sequenced unsorted. This clonotype was detected a few times. In TCRdb, the 5' RACE reads were re-called with MiXCR into one record per CDR3 protein. This sample has about 50,000 distinct CDR3 sequences; approximately 7.6% occur once, and the top ten carry 10% to 15%. The germline CDR1 and CDR2 sequences are SEHNR and FQNEAQ (reference sequence). Trimming removed 2 bases at V and 4 bases at J, with 22 bases between. The CDR3 totals 18 residues.

The chain combines TRBV7-9 with TRBJ2-3; D remains ambiguous. The sequence derives from a female donor with early-stage non-small cell lung cancer. The specimen comprised PBMCs, sampled at surgery. CDR3 sequence reads: CASSLSSSTETRADTQYF. The CDR3 DNA reads TGTGCCAGCAGCTTAAGTTCGTCGACGGAGACCCGCGCAGATACGCAGTATTTT. The variable domain in full, with the rest retrieved from reference TRBV7-9 and TRBJ2-3, is DTGVSQNPRHKITKRGQNVTFRCDPISEHNRLYWYRQTLGQGPEFLTYFQNEAQLEKSRLLSDRFSAERPKGSFSTLEIQRTEQGDSAMYLCASSLSSSTETRADTQYFGPGTRLTVL.